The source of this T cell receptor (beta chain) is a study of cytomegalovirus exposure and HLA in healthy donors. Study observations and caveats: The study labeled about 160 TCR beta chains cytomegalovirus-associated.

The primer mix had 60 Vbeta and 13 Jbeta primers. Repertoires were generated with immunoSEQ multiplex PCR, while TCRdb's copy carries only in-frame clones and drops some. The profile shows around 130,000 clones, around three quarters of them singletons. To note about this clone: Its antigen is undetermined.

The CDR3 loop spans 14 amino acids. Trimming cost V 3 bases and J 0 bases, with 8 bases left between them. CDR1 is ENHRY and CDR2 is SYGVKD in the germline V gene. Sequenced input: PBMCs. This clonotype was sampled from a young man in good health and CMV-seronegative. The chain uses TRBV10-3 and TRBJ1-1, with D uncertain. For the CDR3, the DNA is TGTGCCATCAGTGAATCTGCGTTGAACACTGAAGCTTTCTTT. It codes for CAISESALNTEAFF.